The 13 T cell receptor beta chains reported below all come from one sample, sequenced in a study of blood T cell repertoires in COVID-19. Some clones are missing from TCRdb's copy, which holds only in-frame ones; the method was immunoSEQ multiplex PCR. The sample holds some 240,000 clones, around 87% seen once. Sequenced: peripheral blood. The receptors were sampled from a man in his 60s who had recovered from COVID-19.

Notes on this clone: Different DNA sequences within this sample yield the same CDR3. CDR3 coding DNA: TGCGCCAGCAGCAGGGGACAGGGGAGGAACACTGAAGCTTTCTTT. Amino acid sequence: CASSRGQGRNTEAFF. The V gene is TRBV5-1, the J gene TRBJ1-1; TRBD1 agrees at 10 bases. The junction had 4 bases not matched to a gene; V was cut back by 4 bases and J by 1 base. Germline V gives CDR1 SGHRS, CDR2 YFSETQ. This CDR3 has 15 residues.

V is TRBV5-6 and J is TRBJ1-2, with D possibly being TRBD1 (5 bases). This CDR3 contains 13 residues. V was trimmed by 5 bases and J by 8 bases, leaving 16 bases between them. Germline V gene lookup returns CDR1 SGHDT and CDR2 YYEEEE. The DNA of the CDR3 is TGTGCCAGCAGGCGGATGGGGGGTGGAGGCTACACCTTC. It specifies CASRRMGGGGYTF.

This clone was detected only once. CDR3 region: CASSLRQGFSYEQYV. The DNA for the CDR3 is TGTGCCAGCAGCTTACGACAGGGGTTTTCCTACGAGCAGTACGTC. This chain links TRBV7-4 with TRBJ2-7; the match to TRBD1 covers 8 bases. Germline CDR1 and CDR2: SGHVT and SQSDAQ. J was trimmed by 1 base and V by 2 bases; bases with no gene match: 4. This CDR3 contains 15 residues.

The chain uses TRBV4-2 and TRBJ1-1, with a possible D match to TRBD1 (5 bases). Germline V gives CDR1 LGHNA, CDR2 YNFKEQ. Trimming removed 0 bases from V and 3 bases from J, with 5 bases in between. This CDR3 has 13 residues. CDR3 protein: CASSQEGDTEAFF. CDR3 sequence (DNA): TGTGCCAGCAGCCAAGAAGGGGACACTGAAGCTTTCTTT.

This clone is a singleton in its sample. J is TRBJ1-3 and V is TRBV12-3 or TRBV12-4, with unresolved D. The ends were cut back, 6 bases at V and 0 bases at J, with 6 bases in the middle. There are 13 residues in the CDR3. This CDR3 reads CASRRNSGNTIYF. In nucleotides, the CDR3 is TGTGCCAGCAGGCGTAACTCTGGAAACACCATATATTTT.

The chain joins TRBV7-6 to TRBJ1-1, with 9 bases lining up with TRBD1. Germline V lookup: CDR1 SGHVS, CDR2 FNYEAQ. The CDR3 sequence is 17 residues long. The V segment lost 5 bases and the J segment 2 bases; nucleotides outside the gene matches: 12. The CDR3 DNA follows: TGTGCCAGCAGCCGATCGCGAGACAGGGGGATAAACACTGAAGCTTTCTTT. Translating it yields CASSRSRDRGINTEAFF.

This sequence joins TRBV6-5 and TRBJ2-7, with TRBD2 identical over 14 bases. This CDR3 is 15 amino acids long. Germline V gives CDR1 MNHEY, CDR2 SVGAGI. The V and J ends lost 6 bases and 2 bases, in that order; junction bases with no gene match: 3. The CDR3 sequence: CASSVTSGGAYEQYV. CDR3 nucleotides: TGTGCCAGCAGCGTGACTAGCGGGGGGGCCTACGAGCAGTACGTC.

The chain couples TRBV10-3 to TRBJ2-7; 9 bases align to TRBD2. This CDR3 region has 14 residues. The V and J ends lost 4 bases and 6 bases, in that order; junction bases with no gene match: 7. Per the germline V gene, CDR1 is ENHRY and CDR2 is SYGVKD. The CDR3 coding sequence is TGTGCCATCAGTGCAGGCGGGGGGGCCGGCGAGCAGTACGTC. Amino acid sequence: CAISAGGGAGEQYV.

This clone has just a few counts. The rearrangement joins TRBV19 to TRBJ1-5, with 8 bases identical to TRBD1. This CDR3 has 15 residues. The V gene's germline CDR1 is LNHDA and CDR2 SQIVND (reference sequence). After removal of 7 bases from V and 4 bases from J, the junction contained 9 bases not matched to a gene. The CDR3, as DNA: TGTGCCAGTACCTCCCGGACAGGGTGGAATCAGCCCCAGCATTTT. Protein sequence: CASTSRTGWNQPQHF.

V gene TRBV10-2 combines with J gene TRBJ2-7, with D possibly matching TRBD2 (6 bases). V was trimmed by 7 bases and J by 6 bases, leaving 16 bases between them. Germline-derived CDR1 and CDR2 are WSHSY and SAAADI. The CDR3 runs 13 residues. The CDR3 reads CASTPGGTAEQYV. CDR3 DNA sequence: TGCGCCAGCACCCCGGGCGGGACGGCCGAGCAGTACGTC.

CDR3 in DNA: TGTGCCACCTCGGATGGACTAAATGAAAAACTGTTTTTT. Its protein product is CATSDGLNEKLFF. This chain links TRBV10-3 with TRBJ1-4; D unclear. The ends were cut back, 10 bases at V and 5 bases at J, with 14 bases in the middle. The germline V gene has CDR1 ENHRY and CDR2 SYGVKD. This CDR3 contains 13 residues.

V and J are TRBV6-4 and TRBJ2-7, with 12 bases fitting TRBD1. The CDR3 consists of 20 residues. Germline assignment: CDR1 MRHNA and CDR2 SNTAGT. V lost 2 bases, J lost 7 bases, and 21 bases stayed unmatched. Written as DNA, the CDR3 is TGTGCCAGCAGTGACCCCCGCCAAATCGGGACAGGGGGCAAAGAATGGGAGCAGTACGTC. It specifies CASSDPRQIGTGGKEWEQYV.

This clone was picked up many times. The genes are TRBV11-1 and TRBJ2-1; D is uncertain. Trimming removed 1 base from V and 4 bases from J, with 5 bases in between. The length of the CDR3 is 13 residues. From germline, CDR1 is SGHAT and CDR2 FQDESV (reference sequence). DNA for the CDR3: TGTGCCAGCAGCTTAGACCGGTACAATGAGCAGTTCTTC. This gives the protein CASSLDRYNEQFF.